The 30 T cell receptor beta chains given below trace back to one sample, sequenced in a study of T cells in Graves' hyperthyroidism and ophthalmopathy. Researchers took RNA transcripts and amplified the TCR beta CDR3 regions from them. During a first-round RT-PCR of the TCR CDR3, the HTBI primer set was used. In TCRdb, the multiplex PCR reads were re-called with MiXCR into one record per CDR3 protein. This table holds around 440,000 distinct CDR3 sequences, approximately 15% found once. The sample was blood. These receptors came from a woman aged 18-29 years with Graves' hyperthyroidism.

The chain is built from TRBV7-3 and TRBJ2-1, with 16 bases identical to TRBD2. The CDR3 spans 17 residues. J lost 7 bases, V lost 5 bases, and 8 bases had no gene match. Germline V lookup: CDR1 SGHTA, CDR2 FQGTGA. CDR3 region: CASSPGTSGGGRNEQFF. CDR3 DNA: TGTGCCAGCAGCCCCGGGACTAGCGGGGGGGGTAGGAATGAGCAGTTCTTC.

This clonotype was seen more than once but under ten times. The chain recombines TRBV20-1 with TRBJ2-4; 9 bases fit TRBD2. CDR1 and CDR2 (germline): DFQATT, SNEGSKA (reference sequence). The V segment lost 5 bases and the J segment 9 bases; nucleotides outside the gene matches: 8. The CDR3 runs to 13 residues. The CDR3 coding sequence is TGCAGTGCTGGAAGCGGGAGGTTAGGCATTCAGTACTTC. Residues: CSAGSGRLGIQYF.

Of note for this clonotype: The junction differs from germline at one of its ends, possibly a read error. This chain joins TRBV10-3 and TRBJ1-5; perhaps TRBD1 as D (5 bases). The CDR3 is 13 residues long. In germline, CDR1 is ENHRY, CDR2 SYGVKD. The DNA of the CDR3 is TGTGCCATCAGTGATCGAGGGAGACAGCCCCGGCATTTT. This translates into CAISDRGRQPRHF.

This clonotype was observed a few times. The J gene is TRBJ1-5, the V gene TRBV19, with TRBD1 matching 9 bases. This CDR3 spans 18 amino acids. CDR1 is LNHDA and CDR2 is SQIVND in the germline V gene (reference sequence). Unmatched junction bases numbered 16, after V lost 10 bases and J lost 0 bases. CDR3 in amino acids: CATQTWDREQSSNQPQHF. CDR3 bases: TGTGCCACCCAAACCTGGGACAGGGAACAGAGTAGCAATCAGCCCCAGCATTTT.

This chain uses TRBV29-1 with TRBJ1-2, with TRBD1 matching over 10 bases. Germline CDR1 and CDR2: SQVTM and ANQGSEA. The ends lost 4 bases at V and 3 bases at J; junction bases unmatched: 5. The CDR3 covers 14 residues. CDR3 in DNA: TGCAGCGTTGTGGAGGGACAGGGGTACTATGGCTACACCTTC. Amino acid sequence: CSVVEGQGYYGYTF.

This clonotype was recorded at least ten times. One end of the junction varies from germline; a read error may be responsible. The chain links TRBV5-1 to TRBJ1-5; no firm D call. Germline V gene lookup returns CDR1 SGHRS and CDR2 YFSETQ. The CDR3 runs 15 residues. The CDR3 region is CASSLGGPSDQPQHF. CDR3 DNA sequence: TGCGCCAGCAGCTTGGGAGGGCCTAGCGATCAGCCCCAGCATTTT.

The chain uses TRBV6-5 and TRBJ1-3; D is uncertain. Deletions cut 0 bases from V and 0 bases from J, with 6 bases between. The V gene's germline CDR1 is MNHEY and CDR2 SVGAGI. The CDR3 covers 15 residues. The CDR3 loop is CASSYSRVSGNTIYF. As DNA, the CDR3 is TGTGCCAGCAGTTACTCAAGGGTCTCTGGAAACACCATATATTTT.

The sample holds a few counts of this clonotype. The rearrangement joins TRBV19 to TRBJ2-1; tentatively, D is TRBD2 (5 bases). From germline, CDR1 is LNHDA and CDR2 SQIVND (reference sequence). The CDR3 is 14 residues long. V dropped 6 bases and J dropped 3 bases, with 12 bases sitting between them. This CDR3 is CASSAGIGYNEQFF. CDR3 in DNA: TGTGCCAGTAGCGCCGGGATTGGCTACAATGAGCAGTTCTTC.

This clonotype has ten or more counts. J is TRBJ1-6 and V is TRBV19, with D perhaps TRBD1 (6 bases). Trimming pared 4 bases from V and 5 bases from J, leaving 12 bases between. This CDR3 has 15 amino acids. Germline loops: CDR1 LNHDA, CDR2 SQIVND (reference sequence). CDR3 DNA sequence: TGTGCCAGTAGTACCCTGGACAGAGATAATTCACCCCTCCACTTT. It specifies CASSTLDRDNSPLHF.

A single count supports this clonotype. The chain couples TRBV14 to TRBJ2-5; tentatively, D is TRBD2 (6 bases). Germline assignment: CDR1 SGHDN and CDR2 FVKESK. Trimming left V 4 bases short and J 4 bases short, with 10 bases between. CDR3 size: 13 residues. CDR3 nucleotides: TGTGCCAGCAGCCGCGGGACTCGAGAGACCCAGTACTTC. Protein: CASSRGTRETQYF. Looking up the rest from reference TRBV14 and TRBJ2-5 gives the full variable domain: EAGVTQFPSHSVIEKGQTVTLRCDPISGHDNLYWYRRVMGKEIKFLLHFVKESKQDESGMPNNRFLAERTGGTYSTLKVQPAELEDSGVYFCASSRGTRETQYFGPGTRLLVL.

This rearrangement joins TRBV19 to TRBJ2-3, with a tentative D call TRBD2 (5 bases). The V gene's germline CDR1 is LNHDA and CDR2 SQIVND (reference sequence). V was shortened by 6 bases and J by 9 bases, with 10 bases between the two germline ends. This CDR3 comprises 11 residues. In nucleotides, the CDR3 is TGTGCCAGTAGATTTGGGGAGACGCAGTATTTT. Translated: CASRFGETQYF.

This clonotype was observed at least ten times. This rearrangement joins TRBV7-9 to TRBJ1-1; 9 nucleotides match TRBD1. Germline V CDR1 and CDR2: SEHNR, FQNEAQ (reference sequence). Trimming cost V 6 bases and J 4 bases; bases outside gene matches: 15. The CDR3 has 17 residues. The CDR3 reads CASSPGQQGAQGTEAFF. In nucleotides, the CDR3 is TGTGCCAGCAGTCCGGGTCAACAGGGGGCGCAAGGCACTGAAGCTTTCTTT. The variable domain in full, with the rest retrieved from reference TRBV7-9 and TRBJ1-1, is DTGVSQNPRHKITKRGQNVTFRCDPISEHNRLYWYRQTLGQGPEFLTYFQNEAQLEKSRLLSDRFSAERPKGSFSTLEIQRTEQGDSAMYLCASSPGQQGAQGTEAFFGQGTRLTVV.

In this sample, this clonotype turned up many times. The chain carries TRBV18 and TRBJ2-5; the D is unclear. CDR1 and CDR2 from the germline V gene are KGHSH and LQKENI. With 0 bases removed from V and 7 bases from J, the gap between germline ends came to 9 bases. This CDR3 region has 13 residues. In DNA, the CDR3 is TGTGCCAGCTCACCACCGGGTTCGGGGACCCAGTACTTC. Translated: CASSPPGSGTQYF.

This clonotype was counted at least ten times. This sequence joins TRBV12-3 or TRBV12-4 and TRBJ2-2, with 9 bases identical to TRBD1. The CDR3 loop spans 16 amino acids. The trim removed 4 bases at V and 6 bases at J, leaving 9 bases unmatched. CDR3 loop: CASSSHRRQGAGELFF. In nucleotides, the CDR3 is TGTGCCAGCAGTTCCCACAGGCGACAGGGGGCCGGGGAGCTGTTTTTT.

The chain is built from TRBV20-1 and TRBJ1-2; 8 nucleotides line up with TRBD1. Germline loops: CDR1 DFQATT, CDR2 SNEGSKA (reference sequence). With 1 base clipped from V and 5 bases from J, the junction kept 12 bases outside the gene matches. The CDR3 covers 16 residues. In DNA form, the CDR3 reads TGCAGTGCTAGAGTTCAGGGGGCGGGACGGCGATATGGCTACACCTTC. Amino acids: CSARVQGAGRRYGYTF.

The CDR3 sequence: CASSISGYRETQYF. The CDR3 region has the DNA TGTGCCAGCAGCATCTCAGGGTACCGGGAGACCCAGTACTTC. The genes are TRBV9 and TRBJ2-5; D is possibly TRBD1 (5 bases). Trimming took 4 bases from V and 5 from J, leaving 15 bases between them. CDR1 is SGDLS and CDR2 is YYNGEE in the germline V gene. This CDR3 has 14 amino acids.

This clonotype was seen many times. The V and J genes are TRBV2 and TRBJ2-7; unclear D gene. The CDR3 runs 14 residues. With 0 bases removed from V and 0 bases from J, the gap between germline ends came to 6 bases. Per germline, CDR1 SNHLY and CDR2 FYNNEI. In DNA, the CDR3 is TGTGCCAGCAGTGAAGCCCCAAGCTCCTACGAGCAGTACTTC. Amino acid sequence: CASSEAPSSYEQYF.

The chain carries TRBV7-6 and TRBJ2-7, with 9 positions matching TRBD2. CDR3 length equals 16 residues. V dropped 5 bases and J dropped 5; count of bases not matched to a gene: 13. CDR1 is SGHVS, CDR2 FNYEAQ, per germline. In DNA form, the CDR3 reads TGTGCCAGCAGCCTACTAGGCGGGAGGGCGGCCAACGAGCAGTACTTC. It translates to CASSLLGGRAANEQYF.

In this sample, this clonotype turned up many times. The chain employs TRBV18 and TRBJ1-6, with 8 bases fitting TRBD1. Germline V gives CDR1 KGHSH, CDR2 LQKENI. Trimming removed 8 bases from V and 8 bases from J; junction bases left unmatched: 5. The CDR3 extends over 13 amino acids. CDR3 residues: CASGQGLDSPLHF. The CDR3 DNA is TGTGCCAGCGGACAGGGCTTGGATTCACCCCTCCACTTT.

This clonotype was recorded many times. The CDR3 region is CASSPNRGQGTGELFF. The DNA of the CDR3 is TGTGCCAGCAGCCCGAACAGGGGCCAGGGGACCGGGGAGCTGTTTTTT. The V gene is TRBV28, the J gene TRBJ2-2; TRBD1 aligns across 7 bases. The germline gives CDR1 MDHEN, CDR2 SYDVKM. The CDR3 is 16 amino acids. V was clipped by 6 bases and J by 5 bases; unmatched bases: 12.

In regard to this clonotype: At one end the junction does not follow the germline gene, possibly because of a read error. This chain uses TRBV10-3 with TRBJ1-3; possibly TRBD1 for D (6 bases). CDR3 length equals 14 residues. From germline, CDR1 is ENHRY and CDR2 SYGVKD. For the CDR3, the DNA is TGTGCCGTCAGTCGGGGGGCAGGAGGAAACACCATATATTTT. This translates into CAVSRGAGGNTIYF.

This clonotype was counted ten times or more. V usage is TRBV11-3 and J usage is TRBJ2-1; 9 positions match TRBD2. The junction had 6 bases not matched to a gene; V was cut back by 2 bases and J by 7 bases. The CDR3 length is 15 residues. The V gene's germline CDR1 is SGHNT and CDR2 YENEEA. The CDR3 is CASSLLAGRINEQFF. CDR3 in DNA: TGTGCCAGCAGCTTACTAGCGGGGAGAATTAATGAGCAGTTCTTC.

Many counts were recorded for this clonotype. V usage is TRBV5-6 and J usage is TRBJ1-6; 9 nucleotides align to TRBD1. CDR3 length: 14 amino acids. The germline CDR1 and CDR2 sequences are SGHDT and YYEEEE. V lost 3 bases, J lost 8 bases, and 3 bases stayed unmatched. The CDR3 nucleotides are TGTGCCAGCAGCTGGGACAGGGCGCATTCACCCCTCCACTTT. Its protein product is CASSWDRAHSPLHF.

This clonotype appeared many times. The chain links TRBV29-1 to TRBJ2-1, with 11 nucleotides matching TRBD2. The ends lost 6 bases at V and 6 bases at J; junction bases unmatched: 10. The germline CDR1 and CDR2 sequences are SQVTM and ANQGSEA. The CDR3 loop spans 15 amino acids. CDR3 nucleotide sequence: TGCAGCGTCCCTCTTAGCGGGGGGGCTGGCAATGAGCAGTTCTTC. This translates into CSVPLSGGAGNEQFF.

This clonotype was counted many times. The genes are TRBV5-1 and TRBJ1-1; D call uncertain. V lost 1 base to trimming and J lost 5 bases, with 9 bases between them. Germline V gives CDR1 SGHRS, CDR2 YFSETQ. The CDR3 is 13 amino acids. The CDR3 DNA sequence: TGCGCCAGCAGCTTGCCAGGAGGTACTGAAGCTTTCTTT. It yields the protein CASSLPGGTEAFF.

This clonotype was seen at least ten times. The chain uses TRBV11-2 and TRBJ1-6; D unresolved. The CDR3 runs to 12 residues. V was cut by 0 bases and J by 12 bases, with 6 bases left in between. Germline CDR1 and CDR2: SGHAT and FQNNGV. The CDR3 sequence is CASSLDLRPLHF. DNA of the CDR3: TGTGCCAGCAGCTTAGATCTTCGACCCCTCCACTTT.

The chain uses TRBV4-1 and TRBJ2-3, with 7 bases that match TRBD2. After removal of 1 base from V and 4 bases from J, the junction contained 8 bases not matched to a gene. CDR1 is MGHRA, CDR2 YSYEKL, per germline. The CDR3 length is 16 residues. The CDR3 region is CASSQGTRTFADTQYF. CDR3 sequence (DNA): TGCGCCAGCAGCCAAGGGACTAGGACGTTCGCAGATACGCAGTATTTT.

This clonotype has a count of ten or more. Here the CDR3 reads CASGDRVNGYTF. In DNA form, the CDR3 reads TGTGCCAGCGGGGACAGGGTGAATGGCTACACCTTC. V gene TRBV5-4 combines with J gene TRBJ1-2; 9 nucleotides agree with TRBD1. Per the germline V gene, CDR1 is SGHNT and CDR2 is YYREEE (reference sequence). Trimming cost V 7 bases and J 6 bases; bases outside gene matches: 4. This CDR3 comprises 12 residues. Drawing the rest from reference TRBV5-4 and TRBJ1-2, the complete variable domain is ETGVTQSPTHLIKTRGQQVTLRCSSQSGHNTVSWYQQALGQGPQFIFQYYREEENGRGNFPPRFSGLQFPNYSSELNVNALELDDSALYLCASGDRVNGYTFGSGTRLTVV.

This rearrangement joins TRBV12-3 or TRBV12-4 to TRBJ2-1; D is unresolved. V lost 5 bases to trimming and J lost 4 bases, with 18 bases between them. This CDR3 is 16 amino acids long. The CDR3 spells CASSRLGSYLYNEQFF. The CDR3 DNA follows: TGTGCCAGCAGTAGGTTGGGGTCCTACCTTTACAATGAGCAGTTCTTC.

There are many counts of this clonotype. This chain links TRBV18 with TRBJ1-5; a weak D match, TRBD1 (5 bases). The CDR3 totals 14 residues. Germline V gene lookup returns CDR1 KGHSH and CDR2 LQKENI. V lost 2 bases and J 7 bases, leaving 12 bases between the germline ends. CDR3 nucleotides: TGTGCCAGCTCACCAAATTCTGGGGCACAGCCCCAGCATTTT. It yields the protein CASSPNSGAQPQHF. The variable domain in full, with the rest retrieved from reference TRBV18 and TRBJ1-5, is NAGVMQNPRHLVRRRGQEARLRCSPMKGHSHVYWYRQLPEEGLKFMVYLQKENIIDESGMPKERFSAEFPKEGPSILRIQQVVRGDSAAYFCASSPNSGAQPQHFGDGTRLSIL.